The 23 T cell receptor beta chains presented below share a single source sample, sequenced in a study of graft-versus-host responses after intestinal transplantation. Their antigens are not known. TCRdb's table, derived via immunoSEQ multiplex PCR, lists solely in-frame clones and lacks some. The sample records around 130,000 clones, around 94% being singletons. Sequencing was performed on unstimulated CD4+ T cells sorted from spleen or lymph node cells, taken before intestinal transplant. The receptors shown here come from a human donor who received an intestinal transplant.

The chain carries TRBV5-4 and TRBJ2-5; D may be TRBD1 (5 bases). The CDR3 runs to 13 residues. With 4 bases removed from V and 5 bases from J, the gap between germline ends came to 12 bases. CDR1 is SGHNT and CDR2 is YYREEE in the germline V gene (reference sequence). DNA of the CDR3: TGTGCCAGCAGCCGACAGAGACAGGAGACCCAGTACTTC. This encodes CASSRQRQETQYF.

V gene TRBV6-6 combines with J gene TRBJ1-6; D is unresolved. The CDR3 extends over 14 amino acids. Germline CDR1 is MNHNY and CDR2 is SVGAGI (reference sequence). V dropped 6 bases and J dropped 6 bases, with 12 bases sitting between them. The DNA of the CDR3 is TGTGCCAGCAGAGCCCTTCGCTTTAATTCACCCCTCCACTTT. Encoded protein: CASRALRFNSPLHF.

V gene TRBV11-2 combines with J gene TRBJ2-7; D remains ambiguous. With 0 bases removed from V and 6 bases from J, the gap between germline ends came to 15 bases. The germline gives CDR1 SGHAT, CDR2 FQNNGV. The CDR3 sequence is 15 residues long. The CDR3 sequence: CASSLDRTQEGEQYF. The DNA for the CDR3 is TGTGCCAGCAGCTTAGATAGGACCCAGGAAGGCGAGCAGTACTTC.

J is TRBJ2-7 and V is TRBV2, with a possible D match to TRBD2 (5 bases). Germline-derived CDR1 and CDR2 are SNHLY and FYNNEI. CDR3 length: 12 residues. V lost 6 bases and J 6 bases, leaving 12 bases between the germline ends. The CDR3 DNA sequence: TGTGCCAGCAGCCACGACTACTCCGAGCAGTACTTC. Amino acids: CASSHDYSEQYF.

The table lists this clone with a count of one. This rearrangement joins TRBV6-5 to TRBJ1-6; TRBD1 agrees at 10 bases. Trimming removed 2 bases from V and 7 bases from J; junction bases left unmatched: 2. The CDR3 contains 15 residues. CDR1 and CDR2 from the germline V gene are MNHEY and SVGAGI. The CDR3 loop reads CASSYGTGVNSPLHF. The CDR3 bases are TGTGCCAGCAGTTACGGGACAGGGGTGAATTCACCCCTCCACTTT.

V usage is TRBV19 and J usage is TRBJ2-5, with D tentatively TRBD1 or TRBD2 (7 bases each). TRBJ2-7 matches the DNA end more closely, so the J call is doubtful. This CDR3 is 14 amino acids long. The germline V gene has CDR1 LNHDA and CDR2 SQIVND (reference sequence). The CDR3 reads CASSIGRGGYEQYF. CDR3 sequence (DNA): TGTGCCAGTAGTATCGGCAGGGGGGGCTACGAGCAGTACTTC.

Notes on this clone: Other nucleotide sequences in the sample specify the same CDR3. This chain connects TRBV9 to TRBJ2-1; perhaps TRBD2 as D (7 bases). Germline V gives CDR1 SGDLS, CDR2 YYNGEE. The CDR3 sequence is 16 residues long. The V and J ends lost 2 bases and 0 bases respectively, with 12 bases between them. The CDR3 loop reads CASSVAGGPSYNEQFF. The CDR3 nucleotides read TGTGCCAGCAGCGTCGCCGGGGGGCCCTCCTACAATGAGCAGTTCTTC.

The V and J genes are TRBV27 and TRBJ1-6; TRBD1 agrees at 10 bases. The CDR3 is made up of 13 amino acids. The germline V gene has CDR1 MNHEY and CDR2 SMNVEV (reference sequence). V shed 7 bases, J shed 11 bases, and the junction held 5 bases outside the gene matches. DNA for the CDR3: TGTGCCAGCACCAGGACAGGGGGAACACCCCTCCACTTT. This gives the protein CASTRTGGTPLHF.

The chain recombines TRBV6-5 with TRBJ1-5; 7 bases match TRBD1. This CDR3 comprises 15 residues. V shed 4 bases and J 0 bases; nucleotides not matched to a gene: 3. Germline lookup yields CDR1 MNHEY and CDR2 SVGAGI. Here the CDR3 DNA reads TGTGCCAGCAGTTCGACAGGGTATAGCAATCAGCCCCAGCATTTT. It codes for CASSSTGYSNQPQHF.

This chain joins TRBV6-6 and TRBJ1-2, with a tentative D call TRBD1 (6 bases). V shed 0 bases and J shed 7 bases, with 12 bases lying between them. The CDR3 has 14 amino acids. Germline CDR1 and CDR2: MNHNY and SVGAGI (reference sequence). The CDR3 DNA reads as TGTGCCAGCAGTTACTCCACAGGGAGTGGTGGCTACACCTTC. It codes for CASSYSTGSGGYTF.

In the case of this clone: Germline is not matched at one junction end, which may reflect a read error. The rearrangement uses TRBV4-1 and TRBJ2-1; 8 bases match TRBD2. CDR3 length: 17 amino acids. Germline CDR1 is MGHRA and CDR2 is YSYEKL. CDR3 region: CASSSIRGGGTYNGQFF. The CDR3 DNA follows: TGCGCCAGCAGCTCGATCAGAGGCGGGGGGACCTACAATGGGCAGTTCTTC.

The CDR3 DNA is TGCGCCAGCAGTGGGAATCGGGGTGTGAACACTGAAGCTTTCTTT. It translates to CASSGNRGVNTEAFF. The chain recombines TRBV10-1 with TRBJ1-1, with D hard to call. Germline V gene lookup returns CDR1 WNHNN and CDR2 SYGVQD (reference sequence). The CDR3 is made up of 15 amino acids. With 4 bases removed from V and 0 bases from J, the gap between germline ends came to 12 bases.

The chain couples TRBV11-1 to TRBJ2-7; D may be TRBD1 (6 bases). Trimming shortened V by 5 bases and J by 2 bases, and 13 bases separated the two germline ends. Germline V lookup: CDR1 SGHAT, CDR2 FQDESV (reference sequence). The CDR3 has 14 amino acids. CDR3 sequence: CASSHAAGAYEQYF. The CDR3 nucleotides are TGTGCCAGCAGCCACGCGGCAGGGGCCTACGAGCAGTACTTC.

The chain has TRBV5-1 and TRBJ1-2; 10 bases align to TRBD1. Per the germline V gene, CDR1 is SGHRS and CDR2 is YFSETQ. The CDR3 is made up of 14 amino acids. With 2 bases clipped from V and 3 bases from J, the junction kept 1 base outside the gene matches. CDR3 residues: CASSLGTGDYGYTF. For the CDR3, the DNA is TGCGCCAGCAGCTTAGGGACAGGGGACTATGGCTACACCTTC. Supplemented by reference TRBV5-1 and TRBJ1-2, the full variable domain reads KAGVTQTPRYLIKTRGQQVTLSCSPISGHRSVSWYQQTPGQGLQFLFEYFSETQRNKGNFPGRFSGRQFSNSRSEMNVSTLELGDSALYLCASSLGTGDYGYTFGSGTRLTVV.

The J gene is TRBJ2-3, the V gene TRBV11-3; 8 bases align to TRBD1. This CDR3 region has 13 residues. Germline V gene sequence: CDR1 SGHNT, CDR2 YENEEA. After removal of 5 bases from V and 4 bases from J, the junction contained 2 bases not matched to a gene. DNA for the CDR3: TGTGCCAGCAGCGTGGACAGGGCAGATACGCAGTATTTT. As protein: CASSVDRADTQYF.

This CDR3 is CASKVSRDREKLFF. CDR3 bases: TGTGCCAGCAAGGTTAGCCGGGACAGAGAAAAACTGTTTTTT. The rearrangement uses TRBV2 and TRBJ1-4; 7 bases are shared with TRBD1. Trimming cost V 7 bases and J 8 bases; bases outside gene matches: 10. Germline V gives CDR1 SNHLY, CDR2 FYNNEI. The CDR3 spans 14 residues.

The chain recombines TRBV7-3 with TRBJ2-5; 8 bases map to TRBD2. CDR3 size: 13 residues. Per the germline V gene, CDR1 is SGHTA and CDR2 is FQGTGA. V was pared by 4 bases and J by 4 bases, with 2 bases of the junction left unmatched. The CDR3 loop is CASSSRGGETQYF. The CDR3 DNA is TGTGCCAGCAGCTCTCGGGGGGGAGAGACCCAGTACTTC.

The count of this clone is one. This chain joins TRBV7-8 and TRBJ1-4; 9 bases map to TRBD1. There are 17 residues in the CDR3. V lost 3 bases and J lost 1; bases outside the gene matches: 6. Germline CDR1 and CDR2: SGHVS and FQNEAQ. The chain's CDR3 is CASSFTGGVGTNEKLFF. CDR3 bases: TGTGCCAGCAGCTTTACAGGGGGCGTTGGAACTAATGAAAAACTGTTTTTT.

This clone has more than one count but fewer than ten. This chain joins TRBV10-1 and TRBJ1-2; possibly TRBD1 for D (5 bases). The V end was cut by 0 bases, the J end by 3 bases, with 5 bases between. CDR1 is WNHNN and CDR2 is SYGVQD in the germline V gene (reference sequence). This CDR3 contains 13 residues. The CDR3 sequence is CASSESGDYGYTF. The CDR3 nucleotides read TGCGCCAGCAGTGAGTCGGGGGACTATGGCTACACCTTC.

V gene TRBV18 combines with J gene TRBJ2-4; TRBD2 matches 11 bases. Germline V CDR1 and CDR2: KGHSH, LQKENI. This CDR3 has 18 amino acids. Germline trimming cut 2 bases from V and 0 bases from J; bases unmatched to any gene: 6. CDR3: CASSPVAGGPGAKNIQYF. In DNA form, the CDR3 reads TGTGCCAGCTCACCAGTAGCGGGGGGGCCCGGAGCCAAAAACATTCAGTACTTC.

The gene calls are TRBV10-3 and TRBJ2-5; 8 positions agree with TRBD2. CDR3 length: 14 amino acids. The V gene end was trimmed by 3 bases and the J gene end by 4 bases; junction bases not matched to a gene: 4. Looked up from germline, CDR1 is ENHRY and CDR2 is SYGVKD. CDR3 residues: CAISDRGGLETQYF. DNA for the CDR3: TGTGCCATCAGTGACCGGGGGGGGTTAGAGACCCAGTACTTC.

The chain has TRBV5-6 and TRBJ1-1; 7 bases are a match to TRBD1. With 1 base clipped from V and 3 bases from J, the junction kept 9 bases outside the gene matches. The CDR3 sequence is 16 residues long. Germline V gives CDR1 SGHDT, CDR2 YYEEEE. The CDR3 loop reads CASSLTGTGEYTEAFF. The CDR3, as DNA: TGTGCCAGCAGCTTGACGGGAACAGGGGAATACACTGAAGCTTTCTTT.

This clone was counted only a few times. V is TRBV19 and J is TRBJ2-6, with a possible D match to TRBD1 (5 bases). Per the germline V gene, CDR1 is LNHDA and CDR2 is SQIVND (reference sequence). The CDR3 sequence is 16 residues long. V lost 5 bases to trimming and J lost 0 bases, with 11 bases between them. CDR3 region: CASSGRALSGANVLTF. The CDR3 nucleotides read TGTGCCAGTAGTGGCAGGGCTCTCTCTGGGGCCAACGTCCTGACTTTC.